This T cell receptor beta chain appears in the sequencing data of a study of OX40 agonist ivuxolimab in advanced cancers. Study in general: Previous treatment with anti-PD-1, anti-PD-L1 or anti-CTLA-4 therapy was allowed; 40% had received some.

Profiled with immunoSEQ multiplex PCR; TCRdb holds only in-frame clones, not every one. Here the sample spans about 58,000 clones, about 81% being singletons. As regards this clone: Its cognate antigen is unknown.

Study-wide results and limits: The CD4+ and CD8+ T cells in the blood had expanded clonally by week 6 at 0.1 to 3.0 mg/kg.

From germline, CDR1 is LGHNA and CDR2 YNFKEQ. CDR3 length: 16 residues. The V gene lost 0 bases and the J gene lost 0 bases, with 10 bases spanning the gap. This chain connects TRBV4-2 to TRBJ2-3, with D possibly being TRBD1 (5 bases). The material was CD4+ or CD8+ T cells sorted from blood, obtained in a trial of the OX40 agonist ivuxolimab. This sequence originates from an adult with an advanced solid tumor such as melanoma, head and neck, liver or kidney cancer. The CDR3 bases are TGTGCCAGCAGCCAAGATAGGGGTACTAGCACAGATACGCAGTATTTT. It yields the protein CASSQDRGTSTDTQYF.